The 29 T cell receptor beta chains below were found in one sample sequenced in a study of T cells in Graves' hyperthyroidism and ophthalmopathy (dated by TCRdb to 2018 to 2020). The library was made by multiplex PCR. Sequencing instrument: Illumina HiSeq 2000. TCR beta CDR3 regions were amplified from RNA transcripts. A first-round RT-PCR of the TCR CDR3 used the HTBI primer set with the Qiagen OneStep RT-PCR kit. The public reads were reanalyzed by TCRdb: fastp trimming at Q25, MiXCR alignment, in-frame beta chains only. Rows are unified per CDR3 protein, each entry keeping the most common DNA and genes. The sample contains a few hundred thousand distinct CDR3 sequences, about 15% of them found a single time. Around a third of the sample rests with the top ten. Material: blood. All receptors derive from a woman aged 25-40 years with Graves' hyperthyroidism.

In its sample, this clonotype was seen many times. The V and J genes are TRBV20-1 and TRBJ1-5; D gene ambiguous. With 6 bases removed from V and 1 base from J, the gap between germline ends came to 13 bases. CDR3 length: 14 residues. Germline CDR1 and CDR2: DFQATT and SNEGSKA (reference sequence). CDR3 in DNA: TGCAGTGCGCTGAAAGGGCAGAGCAATCAGCCCCAGCATTTT. Protein product: CSALKGQSNQPQHF.

This clonotype has a handful of counts. The chain employs TRBV7-2 and TRBJ2-6; 9 bases match TRBD2. Looked up from germline, CDR1 is SGHTA and CDR2 is FQGNSA. V gave up 1 base and J gave up 4 bases; unmatched junction bases: 5. This CDR3 region has 17 residues. CDR3 sequence reads: CASSLGAGGWGANVLTF. The CDR3, as DNA: TGTGCCAGCAGCTTAGGAGCGGGAGGTTGGGGGGCCAACGTCCTGACTTTC.

This clonotype was found a few times. The rearrangement joins TRBV20-1 to TRBJ2-5; D might be TRBD1 (6 bases). Deletions cut 3 bases from V and 2 bases from J, with 19 bases between. The CDR3 totals 16 residues. Germline lookup yields CDR1 DFQATT and CDR2 SNEGSKA (reference sequence). CDR3 in DNA: TGCAGTGCTAGTCCCCTACACGGGCAGGGGCAAGAGACCCAGTACTTC. This encodes CSASPLHGQGQETQYF.

Many counts were recorded for this clonotype. The chain links TRBV28 to TRBJ2-5; D is undetermined. V shed 3 bases and J shed 0 bases, with 8 bases lying between them. The CDR3 spans 14 residues. The V gene's germline CDR1 is MDHEN and CDR2 SYDVKM. CDR3 in DNA: TGTGCCAGCAGTTTTTCCGGTTACCAAGAGACCCAGTACTTC. Protein product: CASSFSGYQETQYF.

This clonotype was detected ten times or more. The chain joins TRBV27 to TRBJ2-1, with 11 bases fitting TRBD2. Unmatched junction bases numbered 7, after V lost 6 bases and J lost 6 bases. The CDR3 contains 15 residues. Germline loops: CDR1 MNHEY, CDR2 SMNVEV (reference sequence). The CDR3 reads CASRITSGSPNEQFF. CDR3 bases: TGTGCCAGCAGAATCACTAGCGGGAGCCCCAATGAGCAGTTCTTC.

This clonotype has only a few counts. The chain carries TRBV5-4 and TRBJ1-1, with TRBD1 identical over 7 bases. The CDR3 loop spans 15 amino acids. V shed 4 bases, J shed 4 bases, and the junction held 10 bases outside the gene matches. CDR1 is SGHNT and CDR2 is YYREEE in the germline V gene (reference sequence). CDR3 nucleotides: TGTGCCAGCAGCCCTAGACAGGGAGGCGGCACTGAAGCTTTCTTT. Translation: CASSPRQGGGTEAFF.

This clonotype has at least ten counts. The CDR3 loop is CASRRTGLYNEQFF. The CDR3 nucleotides read TGTGCCAGCAGGCGGACAGGGCTATACAATGAGCAGTTCTTC. The V call is TRBV7-8, the J call TRBJ2-1; 8 nucleotides align to TRBD1. CDR1 and CDR2 (germline): SGHVS, FQNEAQ. The CDR3 runs 14 residues. J lost 4 bases, V lost 6 bases, and 5 bases had no gene match. The full variable domain, in which reference TRBV7-8 and TRBJ2-1 provide the parts outside the CDR3, is GAGVSQSPRYKVAKRGQDVALRCDPISGHVSLFWYQQALGQGPEFLTYFQNEAQLDKSGLPSDRFFAERPEGSVSTLKIQRTQQEDSAVYLCASRRTGLYNEQFFGPGTRLTVL.

This chain uses TRBV19 with TRBJ2-7; D is possibly TRBD2 (5 bases). This CDR3 comprises 14 residues. V lost 4 bases, J lost 3 bases, and 13 bases lay in between. The germline CDR1 and CDR2 sequences are LNHDA and SQIVND (reference sequence). CDR3 nucleotides: TGTGCCAGTAGTAGAAGCGGAGCCCTCTACGAGCAGTACTTC. This codes for CASSRSGALYEQYF.

This rearrangement joins TRBV20-1 to TRBJ2-7; D is possibly TRBD1 (6 bases). Germline values: CDR1 DFQATT, CDR2 SNEGSKA (reference sequence). The CDR3 spans 16 residues. V shed 6 bases and J shed 0 bases, with 21 bases lying between them. The CDR3: CSATFGGQRSSYEQYF. CDR3 sequence (DNA): TGCAGTGCGACCTTTGGAGGACAGAGAAGCTCCTACGAGCAGTACTTC.

The V gene is TRBV19, the J gene TRBJ2-5; 8 bases agree with TRBD1. CDR1 and CDR2 (germline): LNHDA, SQIVND (reference sequence). J gave up 2 bases and V 3 bases, and 5 bases lay outside the gene matches. This CDR3 contains 15 residues. DNA for the CDR3: TGTGCCAGTAGTATGCAGGGGGCCTTACAAGAGACCCAGTACTTC. Translation: CASSMQGALQETQYF.

V and J are TRBV28 and TRBJ1-6, with a tentative D call TRBD1 (6 bases). V gave up 5 bases and J gave up 0 bases, with 17 bases separating them. Germline V gene sequence: CDR1 MDHEN, CDR2 SYDVKM. The CDR3 is 18 residues long. CDR3 protein: CASSPHRQASSYNSPLHF. The CDR3 DNA sequence: TGTGCCAGCAGTCCACACCGACAGGCGAGCTCCTATAATTCACCCCTCCACTTT.

This clonotype was picked up many times. The gene calls are TRBV7-9 and TRBJ2-3; no firm D call. The CDR3 is 16 residues long. V was cut by 3 bases and J by 0 bases, with 13 bases left in between. The germline V gene has CDR1 SEHNR and CDR2 FQNEAQ (reference sequence). CDR3 sequence: CASSFAWVPSTDTQYF. CDR3 sequence (DNA): TGTGCCAGCAGCTTCGCATGGGTACCTAGCACAGATACGCAGTATTTT. Filled out from reference TRBV7-9 and TRBJ2-3, the complete variable domain reads DTGVSQNPRHKITKRGQNVTFRCDPISEHNRLYWYRQTLGQGPEFLTYFQNEAQLEKSRLLSDRFSAERPKGSFSTLEIQRTEQGDSAMYLCASSFAWVPSTDTQYFGPGTRLTVL.

This clonotype was detected only a few times. The gene calls are TRBV7-8 and TRBJ1-3; D is uncertain. V was trimmed by 1 base and J by 6 bases, leaving 16 bases between them. The CDR3 has 16 residues. Germline CDR1 reads SGHVS; CDR2 reads FQNEAQ. The CDR3 nucleotides read TGTGCCAGCAGCTTAGGAGCACAGCTGGGATTAAACACCATATATTTT. This translates into CASSLGAQLGLNTIYF. The complete variable domain, with remaining parts taken from reference TRBV7-8 and TRBJ1-3, reads GAGVSQSPRYKVAKRGQDVALRCDPISGHVSLFWYQQALGQGPEFLTYFQNEAQLDKSGLPSDRFFAERPEGSVSTLKIQRTQQEDSAVYLCASSLGAQLGLNTIYFGEGSWLTVV.

This clonotype was counted between two and nine times. This chain's CDR3 is CASSDPSGNLYEQYF. DNA for the CDR3: TGTGCCAGCAGTGACCCTAGCGGGAACCTATACGAGCAGTACTTC. This chain joins TRBV6-2 or TRBV6-3 and TRBJ2-7; 9 positions match TRBD2. V lost 5 bases and J lost 4; bases outside the gene matches: 9. This CDR3 is built from 15 residues. Looked up from germline, CDR1 is MNHEY and CDR2 is SVGEGT.

About this clonotype itself: Germline is not matched at one junction end, which may reflect a read error. This chain joins TRBV14 and TRBJ2-7; 9 bases align to TRBD2. Germline CDR1 is SGHDN and CDR2 is FVKESK. The CDR3 sequence is 14 residues long. CDR3 region: CACSQRASGDEQYF. The CDR3 DNA reads TGTGCCTGCAGCCAAAGGGCTAGCGGGGACGAGCAGTACTTC.

The sample holds a few counts of this clonotype. V is TRBV28 and J is TRBJ2-7; maybe TRBD1 (6 bases). V lost 3 bases to trimming and J lost 2 bases, with 11 bases between them. The CDR3 has 14 amino acids. Germline values: CDR1 MDHEN, CDR2 SYDVKM. As DNA, the CDR3 is TGTGCCAGCAGTTTCTTCAGGGGCCCCTACGAGCAGTACTTC. This gives the protein CASSFFRGPYEQYF.

This clonotype was observed a few times. V gene TRBV19 combines with J gene TRBJ2-7; maybe TRBD2 (5 bases). Germline CDR1 reads LNHDA; CDR2 reads SQIVND (reference sequence). The V gene lost 2 bases and the J gene lost 3 bases, with 14 bases spanning the gap. The CDR3 is 15 residues long. CDR3 loop: CASSISGSKGYEQYF. Written as DNA, the CDR3 is TGTGCCAGTAGTATATCGGGATCGAAAGGCTACGAGCAGTACTTC. The full variable domain, its missing parts supplied by reference TRBV19 and TRBJ2-7, is DGGITQSPKYLFRKEGQNVTLSCEQNLNHDAMYWYRQDPGQGLRLIYYSQIVNDFQKGDIAEGYSVSREKKESFPLTVTSAQKNPTAFYLCASSISGSKGYEQYFGPGTRLTVT.

This clonotype was detected ten times or more. The J gene is TRBJ2-2, the V gene TRBV27; D possibly corresponds to TRBD2 (6 bases). This CDR3 region has 15 residues. V lost 6 bases and J 6 bases, leaving 17 bases between the germline ends. In germline, CDR1 is MNHEY, CDR2 SMNVEV (reference sequence). Here the CDR3 reads CASRYGGHSPGELFF. Written as DNA, the CDR3 is TGTGCCAGCAGATATGGAGGGCACTCCCCCGGGGAGCTGTTTTTT.

J is TRBJ1-5 and V is TRBV3-1, with a weak D call TRBD1 (6 bases). The CDR3 runs to 15 residues. From germline, CDR1 is LGHDT and CDR2 YNNKEL (reference sequence). Trimming cost V 3 bases and J 1 base, with 10 bases left between them. CDR3 sequence: CASSQGAESNQPQHF. CDR3 nucleotides: TGTGCCAGCAGCCAGGGGGCAGAGAGCAATCAGCCCCAGCATTTT.

As to this clonotype: Relative to the germline gene, one junction end is altered; a read error may explain this. The chain recombines TRBV6-1 with TRBJ2-5; TRBD2 matches at 11 bases. This CDR3 region has 13 residues. Per the germline V gene, CDR1 is MNHNS and CDR2 is SASEGT. The CDR3 DNA reads TGTGCCAGCAGAGCGGGACAGGCTAGCGGGGGGAACTTC. Translated: CASRAGQASGGNF.

On this clonotype: A junction boundary mismatches the germline segment, possibly from a read error. This rearrangement joins TRBV7-9 to TRBJ2-7; 11 nucleotides line up with TRBD2. Germline values: CDR1 SEHNR, CDR2 FQNEAQ (reference sequence). CDR3 length equals 16 residues. The CDR3 nucleotides are TGTGCCAGCAGCTTTGGTTGGGGACTAGCGGCCTACAAGCAGTACTTC. It encodes CASSFGWGLAAYKQYF.

The chain uses TRBV24-1 and TRBJ1-5; D remains ambiguous. The germline V and J ends were trimmed by 2 bases and 0 bases, with 4 bases remaining between them. CDR3 length equals 14 residues. Germline CDR1 is KGHDR and CDR2 is SFDVKD. The CDR3 nucleotides are TGTGCCACCAGTGATTATTATAGCAATCAGCCCCAGCATTTT. This encodes CATSDYYSNQPQHF.

Notes on this clonotype: One end of the junction does not line up with germline, which may come from a read error. This chain uses TRBV10-3 with TRBJ2-7; D is possibly TRBD2 (6 bases). Germline CDR1 reads ENHRY; CDR2 reads SYGVKD. The CDR3 spans 15 residues. In DNA, the CDR3 is TGTGCCATCAGTGAGTCCACGGACTACTCCTACGGGCAGTACTTC. Protein product: CAISESTDYSYGQYF.

This clonotype was counted between two and nine times. This chain uses TRBV7-6 with TRBJ2-5; 7 positions match TRBD2. The CDR3 has 19 residues. Germline values: CDR1 SGHVS, CDR2 FNYEAQ. The V gene end was trimmed by 5 bases and the J gene end by 0 bases; junction bases not matched to a gene: 18. CDR3 region: CASSPFSAGRVADQETQYF. The CDR3 DNA is TGTGCCAGCAGCCCATTCTCCGCAGGGAGGGTAGCGGACCAAGAGACCCAGTACTTC.

A few counts support this clonotype. The J gene is TRBJ2-5, the V gene TRBV14; 7 bases map to TRBD1. From germline, CDR1 is SGHDN and CDR2 FVKESK. This CDR3 has 15 amino acids. With 4 bases clipped from V and 5 bases from J, the junction kept 10 bases outside the gene matches. CDR3 loop: CASSLIWDSGETQYF. The CDR3 DNA sequence: TGTGCCAGCAGCCTCATCTGGGACAGTGGGGAGACCCAGTACTTC.

This clonotype came up a few times. V is TRBV12-3 or TRBV12-4 and J is TRBJ2-7, with no clear D. V lost 7 bases, J lost 6 bases, and 16 bases lay in between. The CDR3 spans 13 residues. The CDR3 spells CASTKGYLGEQYF. The DNA for the CDR3 is TGTGCCAGCACAAAGGGCTACCTGGGCGAGCAGTACTTC.

This clonotype was detected ten times or more. The chain links TRBV3-1 to TRBJ2-5; 13 bases map to TRBD2. CDR3 length equals 14 residues. With V trimmed by 2 bases and J by 7 bases, 1 base remained unmatched. CDR1 LGHDT and CDR2 YNNKEL come from the germline V gene (reference sequence). The CDR3 spells CASSQTSGRVTQYF. The CDR3, as DNA: TGTGCCAGCAGCCAAACTAGCGGGAGGGTGACCCAGTACTTC.

The J gene is TRBJ1-2, the V gene TRBV7-9; D might be TRBD1 (5 bases). Per germline, CDR1 SEHNR and CDR2 FQNEAQ (reference sequence). Trimming pared 3 bases from V and 8 bases from J, leaving 16 bases between. This CDR3 is 14 amino acids long. Here the CDR3 reads CASSLGTVLRGYTF. In nucleotides, the CDR3 is TGTGCCAGCAGCTTGGGGACTGTTCTCAGGGGCTACACCTTC.

This clonotype showed up just a few times. V usage is TRBV5-5 and J usage is TRBJ2-5; no reliable D call. The CDR3 contains 14 residues. V dropped 0 bases and J dropped 3 bases, with 9 bases sitting between them. Germline-derived CDR1 and CDR2 are SGHKS and YYEKEE (reference sequence). Written as DNA, the CDR3 is TGTGCCAGCAGCTTGGAGGGCGGAAAAGAGACCCAGTACTTC. Translated, it gives CASSLEGGKETQYF.